Sequencing of this T cell receptor (beta chain) was carried out in a study of blood T cell repertoires in COVID-19. As for the study in general: There were acute and convalescent COVID-19 samples, and they came from the United States, Italy and Spain. PBMCs, B-cell-depleted T cells, or T cells provided the cDNA or gDNA that made up the material.

How the authors handled the data: Amplifying reference gene primers gave estimates of nucleated cell counts. Method: immunoSEQ multiplex PCR; TCRdb's copy keeps in-frame clones and lacks some. The DNA was the basis for D and trimming; V, J and clone size are from that table. The top ten clones hold more than 30% of a sample with 100,000 or so clones, 81% of them seen once. Germline V gene lookup returns CDR1 MDHEN and CDR2 SYDVKM. The ends were cut back, 3 bases at V and 5 bases at J, with 14 bases in the middle. The CDR3 length is 14 residues. V gene TRBV28 combines with J gene TRBJ2-7, with D tentatively TRBD1 (5 bases). The receptor was isolated from a man older than 75 with acute or convalescent COVID-19. Source material: peripheral blood. Written as DNA, the CDR3 is TGTGCCAGCAGTTTCGTAGGGGAAGGGCACGAGCAGTACTTC. Translation: CASSFVGEGHEQYF.